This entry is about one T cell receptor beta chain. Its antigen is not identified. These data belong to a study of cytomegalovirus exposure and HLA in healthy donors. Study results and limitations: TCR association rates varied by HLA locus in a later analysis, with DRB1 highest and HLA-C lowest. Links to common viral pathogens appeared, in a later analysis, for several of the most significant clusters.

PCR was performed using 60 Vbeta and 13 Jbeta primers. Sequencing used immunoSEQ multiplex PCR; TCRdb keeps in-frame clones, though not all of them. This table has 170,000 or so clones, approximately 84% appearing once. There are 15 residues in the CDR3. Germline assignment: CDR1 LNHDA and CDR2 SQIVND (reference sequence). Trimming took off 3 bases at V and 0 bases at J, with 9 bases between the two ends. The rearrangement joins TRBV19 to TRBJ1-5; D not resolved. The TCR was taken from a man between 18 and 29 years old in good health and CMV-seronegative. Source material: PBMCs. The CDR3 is CASSMWANSNQPQHF. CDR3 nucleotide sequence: TGTGCCAGTAGTATGTGGGCGAATAGCAATCAGCCCCAGCATTTT.